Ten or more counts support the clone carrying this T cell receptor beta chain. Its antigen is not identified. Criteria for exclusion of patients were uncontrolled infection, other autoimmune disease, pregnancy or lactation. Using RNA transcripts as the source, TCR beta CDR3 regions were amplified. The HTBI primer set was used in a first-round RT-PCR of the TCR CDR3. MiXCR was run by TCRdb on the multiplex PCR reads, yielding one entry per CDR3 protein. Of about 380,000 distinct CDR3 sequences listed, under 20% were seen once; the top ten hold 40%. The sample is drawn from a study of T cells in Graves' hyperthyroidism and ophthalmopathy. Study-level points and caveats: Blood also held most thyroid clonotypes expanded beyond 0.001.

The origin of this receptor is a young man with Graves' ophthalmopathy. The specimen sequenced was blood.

The chain's CDR3 is CASSPGQVRDTEAFF. In nucleotides, the CDR3 is TGTGCCAGCTCACCGGGACAGGTGAGGGACACTGAAGCTTTCTTT. The V call is TRBV18, the J call TRBJ1-1; 8 bases are a match to TRBD1. This CDR3 has 15 amino acids. With V trimmed by 3 bases and J by 3 bases, 6 bases remained unmatched. Germline V lookup: CDR1 KGHSH, CDR2 LQKENI.